The rows below give T cell receptor beta chains drawn from one sample of a study of T-cell memory formation after mild COVID-19. TCRdb re-called the 5' RACE reads through MiXCR, storing one row per CDR3 protein. This sample has some 450,000 distinct CDR3 sequences, with about 20% found just once. Material for sequencing was PBMCs or a T cell subset sorted from them (not recorded which). These receptors all come from an adult woman who had mild COVID-19 (a few samples of this study predate the infection). Cell type and time point are not known. The CDR3 runs from the conserved cysteine through the conserved F or W. A D gene is named only where the DNA matches it firmly. Not all rows give a size; the values are once, few, many and, for expanded clones, a class.

j_call | clone_size | v_call | d_call | cdr3_aa | cdr3_nt
TRBJ2-3 | . | TRBV12-3/TRBV12-4 | TRBD2 | CASSLRRGTPDTQYF | TGTGCCAGCAGTTTGCGGCGGGGGACCCCAGATACGCAGTATTTT
TRBJ2-7 | few | TRBV27 | . | CASMRGDRAYEQYF | TGTGCCAGCATGAGAGGTGATAGGGCCTACGAGCAGTACTTC
TRBJ2-7 | . | TRBV9 | TRBD1 | CASSVGSQGEYEQYF | TGTGCCAGCAGCGTAGGTTCACAGGGGGAATACGAGCAGTACTTC
TRBJ1-1 | . | TRBV7-6 | TRBD1 | CASSTLQGSNTEAFF | TGTGCCAGCAGCACACTACAGGGGTCGAACACTGAAGCTTTCTTT
TRBJ1-5 | . | TRBV20-1 | . | CSAREPGTNQPQHF | TGCAGTGCTAGAGAGCCAGGGACTAATCAGCCCCAGCATTTT
TRBJ1-4 | few | TRBV7-9 | . | CASSLRAGGEKLFF | TGTGCCAGCAGCTTACGGGCTGGGGGTGAAAAACTGTTTTTT
TRBJ2-5 | . | TRBV5-1 | TRBD2 | CASSLILALRETQYF | TGCGCCAGCAGCTTGATACTAGCGCTTCGGGAGACCCAGTACTTC
TRBJ1-2 | . | TRBV27 | . | CASSVGGSYGYTF | TGTGCCAGCAGTGTTGGCGGAAGCTATGGCTACACCTTC
TRBJ1-1 | . | TRBV7-3 | TRBD1 | CASSLDRVSVTEAFF | TGTGCCAGCAGCTTAGACAGGGTTAGTGTCACTGAAGCTTTCTTT
TRBJ1-1 | . | TRBV6-5 | . | CASSYWSAGNTEAFF | TGTGCCAGCAGTTACTGGTCGGCGGGGAACACTGAAGCTTTCTTT
TRBJ2-1 | . | TRBV4-3 | TRBD2 | CASSQVTSGRDEQFF | TGCGCCAGCAGCCAAGTGACTAGCGGGAGAGATGAGCAGTTCTTC
TRBJ1-1 | . | TRBV7-9 | . | CASSSTGANTEAFF | TGTGCCAGCAGCTCCACGGGGGCGAACACTGAAGCTTTCTTT
TRBJ2-3 | . | TRBV13 | . | CASNSILATDTQYF | TGTGCCAGCAACTCCATACTAGCAACAGATACGCAGTATTTT
TRBJ2-3 | few | TRBV5-1 | . | CASSLQGPPDTQYF | TGCGCCAGCAGCTTACAGGGCCCCCCAGATACGCAGTATTTT
TRBJ2-1 | . | TRBV6-4 | . | CASSIHRSDNEQFF | TGTGCCAGCAGTATACACCGATCGGACAATGAGCAGTTCTTC
TRBJ2-2 | few | TRBV5-5 | . | CASSLYVGRSTGELFF | TGTGCCAGCAGCTTGTATGTGGGGAGAAGCACCGGGGAGCTGTTTTTT
TRBJ1-5 | . | TRBV7-4 | . | CASSLWPDNQPQHF | TGTGCCAGCAGCTTGTGGCCGGACAATCAGCCCCAGCATTTT
TRBJ1-3 | . | TRBV6-5 | . | CASSYETGNTIYF | TGTGCCAGCAGTTACGAGACAGGAAACACCATATATTTT
TRBJ2-3 | few | TRBV27 | . | CASSLTRSSPDTQYF | TGTGCCAGCAGTTTAACGAGGTCATCGCCAGATACGCAGTATTTT
TRBJ2-1 | few | TRBV15 | . | CATSRGRGAQYNEQFF | TGTGCCACCAGCAGAGGACGGGGGGCGCAGTACAATGAGCAGTTCTTC
TRBJ1-1 | few | TRBV9 | . | CASSSTWNTEAFF | TGTGCCAGCAGCTCGACTTGGAACACTGAAGCTTTCTTT
TRBJ1-4 | . | TRBV20-1 | . | CSADPRLNEKLFF | TGCAGTGCCGACCCCCGACTTAATGAAAAACTGTTTTTT
TRBJ2-1 | few | TRBV12-3/TRBV12-4 | TRBD1 | CASSPRGGQDNEQFF | TGTGCCAGCAGTCCAAGAGGGGGACAGGACAATGAGCAGTTCTTC
TRBJ2-3 | few | TRBV5-1 | TRBD2 | CASHHRPSGVDTQYF | TGCGCCAGCCACCACCGCCCTAGCGGGGTTGATACGCAGTATTTT
TRBJ1-4 | few | TRBV27 | . | CASSPRGPGEKLFF | TGTGCCAGCAGCCCACGGGGCCCTGGGGAAAAACTGTTTTTT
TRBJ2-3 | . | TRBV10-3 | . | CAISESHLGDTQYF | TGTGCCATCAGTGAGTCTCACCTAGGAGATACGCAGTATTTT
TRBJ2-3 | few | TRBV6-4 | TRBD2 | CASSELAGGQDTQYF | TGTGCCAGCAGTGAGTTAGCGGGGGGGCAAGATACGCAGTATTTT
TRBJ2-7 | few | TRBV3-1 | . | CASSQGGFGRYEQYF | TGTGCCAGCAGCCAAGGAGGGTTCGGGCGCTACGAGCAGTACTTC
TRBJ2-2 | few | TRBV13 | TRBD2 | CASSIGLAGANTGELFF | TGTGCCAGCAGCATCGGACTAGCGGGGGCAAACACCGGGGAGCTGTTTTTT
TRBJ2-2 | medium-sized | TRBV5-1 | . | CASSWVTGELFF | TGCGCCAGCAGTTGGGTCACCGGGGAGCTGTTTTTT
TRBJ2-6 | . | TRBV7-2 | . | CASSLVAVSGANVLTF | TGTGCCAGCAGCTTAGTCGCGGTCTCTGGGGCCAACGTCCTGACTTTC
TRBJ2-1 | many | TRBV7-3 | . | CASITGGTCNNEQFF | TGTGCCAGCATTACTGGCGGGACTTGCAACAATGAGCAGTTCTTC
TRBJ1-1 | . | TRBV10-3 | . | CAISVGTMTEAFF | TGTGCCATCAGTGTTGGGACGATGACTGAAGCTTTCTTT
TRBJ1-2 | . | TRBV27 | . | CASSPRAANYGYTF | TGTGCCAGCAGCCCCCGGGCGGCTAACTATGGCTACACCTTC
TRBJ2-7 | . | TRBV6-1 | TRBD2 | CASSGSGSGYEQYF | TGTGCCAGCAGTGGTAGCGGGAGTGGGTACGAGCAGTACTTC
TRBJ2-1 | few | TRBV3-1 | . | CASSRSSEAYNEQFF | TGTGCCAGCAGCCGGAGTAGCGAGGCCTACAATGAGCAGTTCTTC
TRBJ2-5 | once | TRBV20-1 | TRBD2 | CSGSGRAGSKETQYF | TGCAGTGGTAGCGGGAGGGCGGGGTCCAAAGAGACCCAGTACTTC
TRBJ2-2 | few | TRBV9 | . | CASSPPDGGELFF | TGTGCCAGCAGCCCTCCGGACGGCGGGGAGCTGTTTTTT
TRBJ2-2 | few | TRBV7-9 | TRBD1 | CASSASRGLLGTGELFF | TGTGCCAGCAGCGCCAGCAGGGGGCTTTTGGGGACCGGGGAGCTGTTTTTT
TRBJ1-1 | few | TRBV4-1 | . | CASSQEGEGGTEAFF | TGCGCCAGCAGCCAAGAGGGAGAAGGGGGCACTGAAGCTTTCTTT
TRBJ2-5 | few | TRBV20-1 | . | CSARSEETQYF | TGCAGTGCTAGGAGTGAAGAGACCCAGTACTTC
TRBJ1-1 | . | TRBV18 | . | CASSPELGTAAFF | TGTGCCAGCTCACCAGAGTTAGGGACCGCAGCTTTCTTT
TRBJ1-1 | . | TRBV6-2/TRBV6-3 | . | CASSYHEYGAFF | TGTGCCAGCAGTTATCACGAATACGGAGCTTTCTTT
TRBJ1-1 | . | TRBV7-6 | . | CASSDYSSPSGEAFF | TGTGCCAGCAGCGATTACAGCTCACCGTCAGGAGAAGCTTTCTTT
TRBJ2-7 | . | TRBV14 | . | CASSPRLGPYEQYF | TGTGCCAGCAGCCCCCGATTAGGCCCCTACGAGCAGTACTTC
TRBJ1-1 | . | TRBV4-1 | TRBD1 | CASSSDRVPEAFF | TGCGCCAGCAGCTCTGACAGGGTTCCTGAAGCTTTCTTT
TRBJ2-2 | . | TRBV11-2 | . | CASSLGTTGNLRELFF | TGTGCCAGCAGCTTAGGGACGACCGGAAATCTTAGGGAGCTGTTTTTT
TRBJ2-3 | many | TRBV5-4 | . | CASSWRGEDTQYF | TGTGCCAGCAGCTGGAGGGGGGAAGATACGCAGTATTTT
TRBJ2-7 | many | TRBV7-9 | TRBD1 | CASSWGQDPYEQYF | TGTGCCAGCAGCTGGGGACAGGATCCCTACGAGCAGTACTTC
TRBJ2-1 | few | TRBV20-1 | . | CSARGHGSHYNEQFF | TGCAGTGCTAGGGGTCACGGGAGCCACTACAATGAGCAGTTCTTC
TRBJ2-1 | . | TRBV5-1 | TRBD1 | CASSFGTGEVNEQFF | TGCGCCAGCAGCTTCGGGACAGGGGAGGTCAATGAGCAGTTCTTC